One T cell receptor beta chain is described in this entry. The length of the CDR3 is 15 residues. Germline assignment: CDR1 SGHTS and CDR2 YDEGEE. Trimming left V 1 base short and J 6 bases short, with 15 bases between. In the source study's methods: The assay estimated nucleated cells by amplifying reference gene primers. Clones were sequenced by immunoSEQ multiplex PCR, and TCRdb holds only the in-frame ones, with some missing. Clone size and the V and J calls come from that table; the DNA yielded D and trimming. The sample yields 300,000 or so clones, 90% seen once. This sample is part of a study of blood T cell repertoires in COVID-19. Overall study context: PBMCs, B-cell-depleted T cells, or T cells provided the cDNA or gDNA that made up the material.

What was sequenced was peripheral blood. The receptor was isolated from a woman in her 40s with acute or convalescent COVID-19. The chain uses TRBV5-8 and TRBJ2-3; a weak D match, TRBD1 (6 bases). The CDR3 DNA sequence: TGTGCCAGCAGCTTGATGCCAGGGGTTGTGGATACGCAGTATTTT. Its translation: CASSLMPGVVDTQYF.